This TCR beta chain was sequenced in a study of blood T cell repertoires in COVID-19. CDR3 length: 14 amino acids. Germline loops: CDR1 MNHEY, CDR2 SMNVEV (reference sequence). Trimming removed 0 bases from V and 7 bases from J, with 10 bases in between. Data came from immunoSEQ multiplex PCR; TCRdb stores just in-frame clones and leaves some out. Altogether a few hundred thousand clones are present, 88% being singletons, with the ten largest covering approximately 2%. All enrollees were roughly 18 to 90 years old and from fewer than 30 US areas. The study assigned cohorts using participant-reported clinical history.

This chain joins TRBV27 and TRBJ1-5; tentatively, D is TRBD1 (5 bases). This sequence originates from an older woman in a cohort exposed to, infected with or recovered from COVID-19 (not recorded which). The sample was PBMCs or T cells enriched from blood (not recorded which). The CDR3 DNA sequence: TGTGCCAGCAGTTTATCAGGGGCAAGGCAGCCCCAGCATTTT. Translation: CASSLSGARQPQHF.